Each of the 22 T cell receptor beta chains below was sequenced from the same sample in a study of blood T cell repertoires in COVID-19. Data came from immunoSEQ multiplex PCR; TCRdb stores just in-frame clones and leaves some out. The sample lists about 290,000 clones; around 89% were seen once. Sequencing input: peripheral blood. These receptors all come from a man aged 40-49 years with acute or convalescent COVID-19.

This rearrangement joins TRBV19 to TRBJ1-3; D gene ambiguous. The CDR3 loop spans 14 amino acids. Germline V lookup: CDR1 LNHDA, CDR2 SQIVND (reference sequence). Trimming cost V 4 bases and J 0 bases, with 7 bases left between them. The CDR3 spells CASSTPDSGNTIYF. CDR3 in DNA: TGTGCCAGTAGTACTCCAGACTCTGGAAACACCATATATTTT.

This clone appeared a few times. The V gene is TRBV7-2, the J gene TRBJ1-2; maybe TRBD1 (6 bases). This CDR3 is built from 14 residues. Germline V gene lookup returns CDR1 SGHTA and CDR2 FQGNSA. V dropped 1 base and J dropped 8 bases, with 14 bases sitting between them. The DNA of the CDR3 is TGTGCCAGCAGCTTAGAAAGGGGGAATCGGGGCTACACCTTC. This encodes CASSLERGNRGYTF.

A remark on this clone: Other DNA sequences of this sample code for an identical CDR3. V and J are TRBV5-1 and TRBJ1-3; TRBD1 might be the D (5 bases). V lost 2 bases and J lost 4, with 10 bases in between. This CDR3 contains 14 residues. CDR1 and CDR2 from the germline V gene are SGHRS and YFSETQ. The CDR3 spells CASSLGASGNTIYF. The CDR3 region has the DNA TGCGCCAGCAGCTTAGGGGCTTCCGGAAACACCATATATTTT.

This clone has a handful of counts. The chain is built from TRBV27 and TRBJ1-1, with D perhaps TRBD1 (5 bases). With 6 bases removed from V and 3 bases from J, the gap between germline ends came to 14 bases. Germline V gene data show CDR1 as MNHEY and CDR2 as SMNVEV (reference sequence). The CDR3 consists of 14 residues. The CDR3 sequence is CASSWGGVDTEAFF. The DNA of the CDR3 is TGTGCCAGCAGCTGGGGAGGGGTAGACACTGAAGCTTTCTTT.

This clone was detected only once. The germline gene is not matched at one end of the junction; a read error may be the cause. This chain joins TRBV7-2 and TRBJ2-1; 7 bases map to TRBD2. Per germline, CDR1 SGHTA and CDR2 FQGNSA. The CDR3 totals 12 residues. In DNA form, the CDR3 reads TGTGCCAGCAGTCGATGGGGAGGGGCTGCGCTCTTC. This codes for CASSRWGGAALF.

The rearrangement joins TRBV11-2 to TRBJ2-2; D perhaps matches TRBD1 (6 bases). This CDR3 is 15 amino acids long. V was shortened by 1 base and J by 7 bases, with 13 bases between the two germline ends. CDR1 is SGHAT and CDR2 is FQNNGV in the germline V gene. CDR3 region: CASSLVGAQGGELFF. The CDR3 DNA reads as TGTGCCAGCAGCTTAGTGGGGGCGCAAGGCGGGGAGCTGTTTTTT.

V and J are TRBV24-1 and TRBJ1-2; D is perhaps TRBD1 (6 bases). The V and J ends lost 8 bases and 9 bases respectively, with 21 bases between them. The CDR3 length is 14 residues. Germline CDR1 is KGHDR and CDR2 is SFDVKD. In DNA, the CDR3 is TGTGCCACCAATTTACAGGGAATTAGAAGCAGCTACACCTTC. Translation gives CATNLQGIRSSYTF.

The V call is TRBV11-1, the J call TRBJ1-5; D gene unclear. The germline gives CDR1 SGHAT, CDR2 FQDESV (reference sequence). The CDR3 totals 14 residues. V lost 4 bases, J lost 4 bases, and 11 bases lay in between. The CDR3 reads CASSSAGGNQPQHF. The DNA for the CDR3 is TGTGCCAGCAGCTCTGCTGGAGGAAATCAGCCCCAGCATTTT.

The chain combines TRBV6-1 with TRBJ1-5; D is ambiguous. The CDR3 is 14 residues long. V was pared by 3 bases and J by 8 bases, with 14 bases between. Germline loops: CDR1 MNHNS, CDR2 SASEGT. CDR3 nucleotides: TGTGCCAGCAGTGATTCGAGTCGTCAGGAGCCCCAGCATTTT. It translates to CASSDSSRQEPQHF.

This sequence joins TRBV11-2 and TRBJ1-6, with D possibly TRBD1 on 5 matching bases. CDR1 and CDR2 from the germline V gene are SGHAT and FQNNGV. The CDR3 loop spans 14 amino acids. V lost 0 bases to trimming and J lost 9 bases, with 9 bases between them. The CDR3 sequence is CASSLDRRGSPLHF. DNA for the CDR3: TGTGCCAGCAGCTTAGATCGGAGGGGTTCACCCCTCCACTTT.

The chain uses TRBV7-3 and TRBJ1-2; a weak D match, TRBD1 (6 bases). The CDR3 spans 13 residues. Germline assignment: CDR1 SGHTA and CDR2 FQGTGA. Between the trimmed V and J ends, which lost 4 bases and 10 bases, there was a span of 16 bases. CDR3: CASSSGTSMDYTF. The CDR3 DNA follows: TGTGCCAGCAGCTCCGGGACAAGCATGGACTACACCTTC.

This sequence joins TRBV7-3 and TRBJ2-1; TRBD1 aligns across 8 bases. CDR3 length: 14 amino acids. With V trimmed by 5 bases and J by 9 bases, 9 bases remained unmatched. Germline CDR1 reads SGHTA; CDR2 reads FQGTGA. The CDR3 DNA reads TGTGCCAGCAGCCTCCAAGGGACAGGTGTTGAGCAGTTCTTC. This gives the protein CASSLQGTGVEQFF.

The V call is TRBV15, the J call TRBJ1-2, with a tentative D call TRBD1 (6 bases). Germline V gene lookup returns CDR1 LNHNV and CDR2 YYDKDF (reference sequence). This CDR3 has 18 amino acids. The V end lost 7 bases, the J end lost 4 bases, and 28 bases lay between the germline ends. In nucleotides, the CDR3 is TGTGCCACCAACCCGGGAACCCAGGGGCCCGCCTTTTCCTATGGCTACACCTTC. Its translation is CATNPGTQGPAFSYGYTF.

A few counts support this clone. The rearrangement uses TRBV5-1 and TRBJ2-2, with a possible D match to TRBD1 (6 bases). V lost 2 bases and J 4 bases, leaving 15 bases between the germline ends. The CDR3 runs to 16 residues. Germline V CDR1 and CDR2: SGHRS, YFSETQ. CDR3 sequence (DNA): TGCGCCAGCAGCTTACAGGGCTCAGCAGGCACCGGGGAGCTGTTTTTT. This sequence encodes CASSLQGSAGTGELFF.

The CDR3 nucleotides are TGTGCCAGCAGTGCCGTTTCGACTGAAGCTTTCTTT. Encoded protein: CASSAVSTEAFF. This chain links TRBV2 with TRBJ1-1; D gene ambiguous. Trimming took 4 bases from V and 5 from J, leaving 8 bases between them. CDR3 length: 12 residues. Per the germline V gene, CDR1 is SNHLY and CDR2 is FYNNEI.

This sequence joins TRBV13 and TRBJ1-1; tentative D call: TRBD1 (6 bases). The germline V gene encodes CDR1 PRHDT and CDR2 FYEKMQ (reference sequence). Deletions cut 3 bases from V and 0 bases from J, with 20 bases between. This CDR3 is 18 amino acids long. CDR3 bases: TGTGCCAGCAGCTTTACAAACCAGGGGAGCCTCATGAACACTGAAGCTTTCTTT. This sequence encodes CASSFTNQGSLMNTEAFF.

This chain joins TRBV24-1 and TRBJ2-1, with 9 nucleotides matching TRBD1. The germline CDR1 and CDR2 sequences are KGHDR and SFDVKD. Germline trimming cut 2 bases from V and 9 bases from J; bases unmatched to any gene: 7. This CDR3 comprises 15 residues. This chain's CDR3 is CATSDSGQGSSEQFF. The CDR3, as DNA: TGTGCCACCAGTGATTCGGGACAGGGTTCGAGTGAGCAGTTCTTC.

The chain joins TRBV7-2 to TRBJ1-1; D may be TRBD1 (5 bases). V dropped 7 bases and J dropped 5 bases, with 17 bases sitting between them. Germline assignment: CDR1 SGHTA and CDR2 FQGNSA. CDR3 length equals 14 residues. DNA of the CDR3: TGTGCCAGCACCCTTATCTCGGGGGATACTGAAGCTTTCTTT. This encodes CASTLISGDTEAFF.

The genes are TRBV19 and TRBJ1-5; 8 bases align to TRBD1. With 2 bases clipped from V and 5 bases from J, the junction kept 14 bases outside the gene matches. Germline values: CDR1 LNHDA, CDR2 SQIVND (reference sequence). The CDR3 has 18 residues. CDR3 loop: CASSIWGRGLARDQPQHF. CDR3 sequence (DNA): TGTGCCAGTAGTATATGGGGCAGGGGGCTCGCGAGGGATCAGCCCCAGCATTTT.

The chain carries TRBV28 and TRBJ2-7, with D perhaps TRBD2 (6 bases). CDR1 is MDHEN and CDR2 is SYDVKM in the germline V gene. V was pared by 5 bases and J by 4 bases, with 21 bases between. The CDR3 has 16 residues. CDR3 in DNA: TGTGCCAGCAGTCTCCCCCGGGCTAGCGTGGGGTACGAGCAGTACTTC. Translation gives CASSLPRASVGYEQYF.

This rearrangement joins TRBV5-4 to TRBJ1-1; TRBD1 might be the D (6 bases). Germline loops: CDR1 SGHNT, CDR2 YYREEE (reference sequence). This CDR3 is 13 amino acids long. The germline V and J ends were trimmed by 1 base and 4 bases, with 8 bases remaining between them. CDR3 bases: TGTGCCAGCAGCTTGCAGGGGAGCACTGAAGCTTTCTTT. Translating it yields CASSLQGSTEAFF.

This clone was detected a few times. The rearrangement uses TRBV10-3 and TRBJ1-2; perhaps TRBD1 as D (5 bases). Germline V gene sequence: CDR1 ENHRY, CDR2 SYGVKD. The CDR3 runs 15 residues. With 0 bases removed from V and 3 bases from J, the gap between germline ends came to 11 bases. The CDR3 DNA reads TGTGCCATCAGTGAGTCCAGGGCGGCAGACTATGGCTACACCTTC. Translating gives CAISESRAADYGYTF.